These T cell receptor beta chains were read from a single sample in a study of T cells after yellow fever vaccination. One entry per CDR3 protein results from TCRdb running MiXCR on the 5' RACE reads. The repertoire consists of approximately 340,000 distinct CDR3 sequences, with approximately 9% occurring once and the leading ten covering 18%. The sample in question was PBMCs, obtained on the day of the first yellow fever vaccination. Source of these receptors: a man between 18 and 35 years old who received the YFV17D yellow fever vaccine. Both conserved end residues are part of each CDR3. The order of the fields is V gene, D gene, clone size, J gene, CDR3 DNA, CDR3 protein. A D gene is named only where the DNA matches it firmly. Clone size appears in some rows only: once, few, many, or a class for an expanded clone.

TRBV24-1	TRBD1	.	TRBJ2-5	TGTGCCACCAGTGATAATACAGGGGTGGAGACCCAGTACTTC	CATSDNTGVETQYF
TRBV20-1	.	many	TRBJ2-4	TGCAGTGCCCCCGCTGCGACCAAAAACATTCAGTACTTC	CSAPAATKNIQYF
TRBV5-4	TRBD2	.	TRBJ2-1	TGTGCCAGCAGCTTGACTAGCGGGGACAATGAGCAGTTCTTC	CASSLTSGDNEQFF
TRBV7-9	.	few	TRBJ2-4	TGTGCCAGCATGCCGGTCTCTATCAGAGGCAAAAACATTCAGTACTTC	CASMPVSIRGKNIQYF
TRBV9	TRBD2	.	TRBJ2-3	TGTGCCAGCAGCGTACTAGCGGGGTTTAGCACAGATACGCAGTATTTT	CASSVLAGFSTDTQYF
TRBV10-2	TRBD1	.	TRBJ1-5	TGCGCCAGCAGGGGACAGAGGCCTTATAGCAATCAGCCCCAGCATTTT	CASRGQRPYSNQPQHF
TRBV11-2	TRBD1	.	TRBJ2-2	TGTGCCAGCAGCCCTGGGACAGGGGTGGCCGGGGAGCTGTTTTTT	CASSPGTGVAGELFF
TRBV7-9	TRBD1	many	TRBJ2-3	TGTGCCAGCAGCGCGAGACAGGGGAGTACAGATACGCAGTATTTT	CASSARQGSTDTQYF
TRBV6-1	TRBD1	many	TRBJ2-2	TGTGCCAGCAGTCGCGACAGGGGGACGAACACCGGGGAGCTGTTTTTT	CASSRDRGTNTGELFF
TRBV5-5	.	.	TRBJ1-2	TGTGCCAGCAGCCCTTGGACCGCAGGAGGAAATGGCTACACCTTC	CASSPWTAGGNGYTF
TRBV27	.	many	TRBJ2-5	TGTGCCAGCAGTCCGATCACTTTCTCGTTGAGAGAGACCCAGTACTTC	CASSPITFSLRETQYF
TRBV6-2/TRBV6-3	.	.	TRBJ2-5	TGTGCCAGCAGTTACTCTTCAAGGGCCCAAGAGACCCAGTACTTC	CASSYSSRAQETQYF
TRBV5-1	.	few	TRBJ2-5	TGCGCCAGCCGTTATACGTACCAAGAGACCCAGTACTTC	CASRYTYQETQYF
TRBV27	.	few	TRBJ1-2	TGTGCCAGCAGTTTATCAACCGGGACACCCAACTATGGCTACACCTTC	CASSLSTGTPNYGYTF
TRBV20-1	.	many	TRBJ1-2	TGCAGTGCTAGAGCAGGGGCCCCTAACTATGGCTACACCTTC	CSARAGAPNYGYTF
TRBV6-4	.	.	TRBJ2-4	TGTGCCAGGATACAGGGAGCCAAAAACATTCAGTACTTC	CARIQGAKNIQYF
TRBV11-1	TRBD1	few	TRBJ1-3	TGTGCCAGCAGCTACCCAACCGGGACAGGGGACCCTCGCTCTGGAAACACCATATATTTT	CASSYPTGTGDPRSGNTIYF
TRBV11-2	TRBD2	.	TRBJ2-1	TGTGCCAGCAGCTTAACCCCAGCGGGGGAGTACAATGAGCAGTTCTTC	CASSLTPAGEYNEQFF
TRBV7-2	.	few	TRBJ2-5	TGTGCCAGCAGCGCCAGACAGGCAGGTCCTGAGACCCAGTACTTC	CASSARQAGPETQYF
TRBV4-2	.	few	TRBJ1-1	TGTGCCAGCAGCCAAGGCAGGAGGGGTGGGGACACTGAAGCTTTCTTT	CASSQGRRGGDTEAFF
TRBV18	.	many	TRBJ1-5	TGTGCCAGCTCACCACAGAGCCCAGCTTATAGCAATCAGCCCCAGCATTTT	CASSPQSPAYSNQPQHF
TRBV6-6	.	.	TRBJ2-7	TGTGCCAGCCATTCCTATTCCTACGAGCAGTACTTC	CASHSYSYEQYF
TRBV11-2	TRBD2	.	TRBJ2-1	TGTGCCAGCACTTCCATCGGCGAGACTAGCCTTCCCGATGAGCAGTTCTTC	CASTSIGETSLPDEQFF
TRBV18	.	many	TRBJ2-5	TGTGCCAGCAGCCCTCAGGAGACCCAGTACTTC	CASSPQETQYF
TRBV12-3/TRBV12-4	.	few	TRBJ2-2	TGTGCCAGCTTAGGGGGTATCACCGGGGAGCTGTTTTTT	CASLGGITGELFF
TRBV7-8	.	few	TRBJ1-1	TGTGCCAGCAGCGGGTCTTCGACAGACACTGAAGCTTTCTTT	CASSGSSTDTEAFF
TRBV5-1	.	few	TRBJ2-1	TGCGCCAGCAGCTTGGACAGTCGGATATACAATGAGCAGTTCTTC	CASSLDSRIYNEQFF
TRBV7-8	.	many	TRBJ1-1	TGTGCCAGCAGCTATACCATGAACACTGAAGCTTTCTTT	CASSYTMNTEAFF
TRBV10-3	.	many	TRBJ2-5	TGTGCCATCAGTGAGTCAACGGGGGGCTTTTTGGAGACCCAGTACTTC	CAISESTGGFLETQYF
TRBV7-2	.	.	TRBJ1-3	TGTGCCAGCAGCTTGGGCGCGGGCTCTGGAAACACCATATATTTT	CASSLGAGSGNTIYF
TRBV3-1	.	.	TRBJ1-6	TGTGCCAGCAGCCGAGAGTTCCGGGACCCAACACCCCTCCACTTT	CASSREFRDPTPLHF
TRBV3-1	.	few	TRBJ2-1	TGTGCCAGCCAGCTCTACAATGAGCAGTTCTTC	CASQLYNEQFF
TRBV6-5	.	few	TRBJ1-2	TGTGCCAGCAGAGGGGGGACCTATGGCTACACCTTC	CASRGGTYGYTF
TRBV5-1	TRBD2	many	TRBJ2-3	TGCGCCAGCAGTCTACCCCCTCGCCAGACTAGCGGGGGGGATACAGATACGCAGTATTTT	CASSLPPRQTSGGDTDTQYF
TRBV9	.	.	TRBJ1-6	TGTGCCAGCAGCGTAGAGCCCCGAAGGAATTCACCCCTCCACTTT	CASSVEPRRNSPLHF
TRBV30	TRBD1	many	TRBJ2-5	TGTGCCTGGAGTGTACAGGGGGCTGAGACCCAGTACTTC	CAWSVQGAETQYF
TRBV20-1	.	many	TRBJ1-2	TGCAGTGCTAGAGCGGAAGACAACTATGGCTACACCTTC	CSARAEDNYGYTF
TRBV7-2	.	.	TRBJ1-2	TGTGCCAGCAGACCCTCGGACAGATCAGTCTACTATGGCTACACCTTC	CASRPSDRSVYYGYTF
TRBV5-4	.	.	TRBJ2-2	TGTGCCAGCAGCTTGGGGGGGGGCCCCATGAGCACCGGGGAGCTGTTTTTT	CASSLGGGPMSTGELFF
TRBV3-1	.	few	TRBJ2-2	TGTGCCAGCAGCCAGGGATGGATGGCGAACACCGGGGAGCTGTTTTTT	CASSQGWMANTGELFF
TRBV4-1	.	.	TRBJ2-6	TGCGCCAGCAGCCAAGCTCCCGGGGGCTCTGGGGCCAACGTCCTGACTTTC	CASSQAPGGSGANVLTF
TRBV18	.	few	TRBJ2-7	TGTGCCAGCTCACCACGGGAAACGTCCTACGAGCAGTACTTC	CASSPRETSYEQYF
TRBV18	.	.	TRBJ2-7	TGTGCCAGCTCACCACCGAGCAGCCACGAGCAGTACTTC	CASSPPSSHEQYF
TRBV7-9	.	once	TRBJ1-2	TGTGCCAGCAGCTTAAGCCTGTATAACTATGGCTACACCTTC	CASSLSLYNYGYTF
TRBV7-6	.	.	TRBJ2-1	TGTGCCAGCAGCTTTCCTTCCGGAGGTGAGCAGTTCTTC	CASSFPSGGEQFF
TRBV20-1	.	.	TRBJ2-5	TGCAGCGTAGGGGAGATTCAAGAGACCCAGTACTTC	CSVGEIQETQYF
TRBV7-2	TRBD2	few	TRBJ2-7	TGTGCCAGCACCAAACAAAGCGGGGAATCCGAGCAGTACTTC	CASTKQSGESEQYF
TRBV18	TRBD2	few	TRBJ2-5	TGTGCCAGCTCACCACCGAGGGCTAGCGGGGATCAAGAGACCCAGTACTTC	CASSPPRASGDQETQYF
TRBV27	.	.	TRBJ2-1	TGTGCCAGCAGTTTCGGGGAAGGATCCTACAATGAGCAGTTCTTC	CASSFGEGSYNEQFF
TRBV5-4	TRBD1	many	TRBJ2-1	TGTGCCAGCAGGGGACAGGGGAACAATGAGCAGTTCTTC	CASRGQGNNEQFF
TRBV7-6	.	.	TRBJ2-1	TGTGCCAGCAGCCCAGGGGTCCACAATGAGCAGTTCTTC	CASSPGVHNEQFF
TRBV19	.	few	TRBJ2-3	TGTGCCAGTAGTGGTATAGGGACACCGACATGGGATACGCAGTATTTT	CASSGIGTPTWDTQYF